These 28 T cell receptor beta chains were sequenced from one sample in a study of cytomegalovirus exposure and HLA in healthy donors. PCR was performed using 60 Vbeta and 13 Jbeta primers. Produced via immunoSEQ multiplex PCR; TCRdb's table is partial and in-frame only. The sample holds under 200,000 clones; about 65% are singletons and the top ten take 1.5%. The specimen was PBMCs. Source of these receptors: a girl aged 5 to 17 in good health and CMV-seronegative.

This clone was detected only a few times. J is TRBJ2-7 and V is TRBV29-1; D call uncertain. The CDR3 loop spans 11 amino acids. From germline, CDR1 is SQVTM and CDR2 ANQGSEA. Trimming took 2 bases from V and 7 from J, leaving 9 bases between them. DNA for the CDR3: TGCAGCGTTGAAACCTCGAGGGAGCAGTACTTC. Protein sequence: CSVETSREQYF.

The chain recombines TRBV11-3 with TRBJ2-7, with no clear D. The CDR3 totals 13 residues. CDR1 is SGHNT, CDR2 YENEEA, per germline. The V end lost 0 bases, the J end lost 1 base, and 4 bases lay between the germline ends. The CDR3 DNA sequence: TGTGCCAGCAGCTTAGACAGGTCCTACGAGCAGTACTTC. This gives the protein CASSLDRSYEQYF. Full variable domain (missing parts from reference TRBV11-3 and TRBJ2-7): EAGVVQSPRYKIIEKKQPVAFWCNPISGHNTLYWYLQNLGQGPELLIRYENEEAVDDSQLPKDRFSAERLKGVDSTLKIQPAELGDSAVYLCASSLDRSYEQYFGPGTRLTVT.

The rearrangement joins TRBV2 to TRBJ1-3; 7 nucleotides match TRBD1. Germline lookup yields CDR1 SNHLY and CDR2 FYNNEI. This CDR3 has 13 residues. The V segment lost 8 bases and the J segment 2 bases; nucleotides outside the gene matches: 3. The CDR3 DNA reads TGTGCCAGCCGAACAGGGGCTGGAAACACCATATATTTT. This encodes CASRTGAGNTIYF.

J is TRBJ1-1 and V is TRBV27; a weak D match, TRBD1 (6 bases). The V gene lost 5 bases and the J gene lost 0 bases, with 10 bases spanning the gap. The CDR3 consists of 14 residues. The V gene's germline CDR1 is MNHEY and CDR2 SMNVEV (reference sequence). The CDR3 nucleotides read TGTGCCAGCAGTGCCAGGGGACTGAACACTGAAGCTTTCTTT. Protein sequence: CASSARGLNTEAFF.

V gene TRBV29-1 combines with J gene TRBJ1-2; TRBD1 matches 8 bases. V dropped 1 base and J dropped 10; count of bases not matched to a gene: 11. CDR1 and CDR2 (germline): SQVTM, ANQGSEA. The CDR3 contains 14 residues. CDR3 residues: CSVEVGRGLNDYTF. The DNA of the CDR3 is TGCAGCGTTGAAGTGGGCAGGGGGCTCAATGACTACACCTTC.

The V gene is TRBV15, the J gene TRBJ1-1; TRBD1 aligns across 7 bases. J lost 0 bases, V lost 2 bases, and 9 bases had no gene match. Germline V gene data show CDR1 as LNHNV and CDR2 as YYDKDF (reference sequence). The CDR3 is 17 residues long. CDR3 region: CATSRTGQTGMNTEAFF. DNA for the CDR3: TGTGCCACCAGCAGAACAGGCCAGACAGGGATGAACACTGAAGCTTTCTTT.

The chain carries TRBV6-1 and TRBJ1-1; D gene ambiguous. The germline V and J ends were trimmed by 2 bases and 3 bases, with 10 bases remaining between them. Germline V CDR1 and CDR2: MNHNS, SASEGT. CDR3 length equals 14 residues. The CDR3 here is CASSELSRDTEAFF. The CDR3 coding sequence is TGTGCCAGCAGTGAACTTAGTCGGGACACTGAAGCTTTCTTT.

The rearrangement joins TRBV9 to TRBJ2-7, with 9 bases that match TRBD1. CDR1 is SGDLS, CDR2 YYNGEE, per germline. This CDR3 has 17 residues. V lost 1 base to trimming and J lost 2 bases; unmatched junction nucleotides: 10. The CDR3 region has the DNA TGTGCCAGCAGCGTAAGGGGACAGGGAGCGACTACCTACGAGCAGTACTTC. Translated: CASSVRGQGATTYEQYF.

This rearrangement joins TRBV2 to TRBJ2-2; TRBD1 matches at 7 bases. The CDR3 is made up of 14 amino acids. V dropped 7 bases and J dropped 4; count of bases not matched to a gene: 6. Looked up from germline, CDR1 is SNHLY and CDR2 is FYNNEI. The CDR3 region is CASKDRKVTGELFF. CDR3 nucleotide sequence: TGTGCCAGCAAGGACAGGAAGGTCACCGGGGAGCTGTTTTTT.

This chain joins TRBV7-8 and TRBJ1-1, with TRBD1 matching 7 bases. Unmatched junction bases numbered 8, after V lost 4 bases and J lost 0 bases. The CDR3 extends over 16 amino acids. Germline CDR1 reads SGHVS; CDR2 reads FQNEAQ. This chain's CDR3 is CASSSGGRPMNTEAFF. The CDR3, as DNA: TGTGCCAGCAGCTCAGGGGGGCGGCCCATGAACACTGAAGCTTTCTTT.

This chain links TRBV6-1 with TRBJ2-7, with unresolved D. Germline V CDR1 and CDR2: MNHNS, SASEGT. V lost 7 bases, J lost 6 bases, and 13 bases lay in between. The CDR3 totals 12 residues. The CDR3 region has the DNA TGTGCCAGCACCAACCCGCCGGGCGAGCAGTACTTC. It yields the protein CASTNPPGEQYF.

This clone was found a few times. The chain employs TRBV4-1 and TRBJ2-3; tentative D call: TRBD2 (5 bases). CDR1 and CDR2 from the germline V gene are MGHRA and YSYEKL. The CDR3 runs to 15 residues. Trimming took 2 bases from V and 6 from J, leaving 15 bases between them. The CDR3 sequence is CASSQPNTGLDTQYF. The CDR3 nucleotides read TGCGCCAGCAGCCAACCTAACACGGGGTTGGATACGCAGTATTTT.

The rearrangement joins TRBV19 to TRBJ1-5; tentative D call: TRBD1 (5 bases). This CDR3 is 17 amino acids long. The V gene's germline CDR1 is LNHDA and CDR2 SQIVND (reference sequence). V lost 1 base to trimming and J lost 0 bases, with 13 bases between them. CDR3 residues: CASSIVREVYSNQPQHF. CDR3 DNA sequence: TGTGCCAGTAGTATAGTCAGGGAAGTATATAGCAATCAGCCCCAGCATTTT.

CDR3 residues: CASSFETF. In nucleotides, the CDR3 is TGTGCCAGCAGCTTCGAGACCTTC. The V call is TRBV9, the J call TRBJ1-2; D remains ambiguous. Germline CDR1 reads SGDLS; CDR2 reads YYNGEE. The CDR3 runs 8 residues. V lost 4 bases and J 14 bases, leaving 6 bases between the germline ends.

The chain joins TRBV27 to TRBJ1-2; 9 positions agree with TRBD1. V gave up 2 bases and J gave up 7 bases; unmatched junction bases: 5. CDR3 length: 14 amino acids. CDR1 and CDR2 from the germline V gene are MNHEY and SMNVEV (reference sequence). CDR3 loop: CASSLNWDRAGYTF. Here the CDR3 DNA reads TGTGCCAGCAGTTTAAACTGGGACAGGGCTGGCTACACCTTC.

This clone was seen a few times. This sequence joins TRBV10-2 and TRBJ2-2, with 11 bases matching TRBD2. CDR3 size: 17 residues. Germline V gene lookup returns CDR1 WSHSY and CDR2 SAAADI. Losses at the gene ends were 4 bases for V and 3 bases for J; bases not matched to a gene: 7. The CDR3 region is CASSGASGGLYTGELFF. The CDR3 coding sequence is TGCGCCAGCAGTGGGGCTAGCGGGGGGTTGTACACCGGGGAGCTGTTTTTT.

The J gene is TRBJ2-5, the V gene TRBV4-1; possibly TRBD2 for D (6 bases). V lost 0 bases and J lost 7, with 12 bases in between. The germline CDR1 and CDR2 sequences are MGHRA and YSYEKL. The CDR3 is made up of 14 amino acids. CDR3 sequence reads: CASSQESRGSTQYF. The CDR3, as DNA: TGCGCCAGCAGCCAAGAGTCGCGGGGCTCGACCCAGTACTTC.

The V and J genes are TRBV19 and TRBJ2-7, with 9 nucleotides matching TRBD1. Losses at the gene ends were 7 bases for V and 3 bases for J; bases not matched to a gene: 7. The CDR3 sequence is 14 residues long. Germline-derived CDR1 and CDR2 are LNHDA and SQIVND (reference sequence). This chain's CDR3 is CASTQQGAIYEQYF. CDR3 DNA sequence: TGTGCCAGTACCCAACAGGGGGCCATCTACGAGCAGTACTTC.

This chain connects TRBV19 to TRBJ1-5; 12 bases are a match to TRBD1. The CDR3 is 17 residues long. Germline CDR1 and CDR2: LNHDA and SQIVND (reference sequence). The J segment lost 6 bases and the V segment lost 0 bases, leaving 6 bases of the junction unmatched. Here the CDR3 DNA reads TGTGCCAGTAGTATAGATGGGACAGGGGGCTATGGTCAGCCCCAGCATTTT. Translating gives CASSIDGTGGYGQPQHF.

This clone turned up a few times. The rearrangement links TRBV5-1 to TRBJ1-5; TRBD1 matches 9 bases. CDR1 and CDR2 (germline): SGHRS, YFSETQ. The CDR3 is 15 residues long. After removal of 4 bases from V and 6 bases from J, the junction contained 8 bases not matched to a gene. CDR3 nucleotide sequence: TGCGCCAGCAGCGACACAGGGGGCGCAGGTCAGCCCCAGCATTTT. Its translation: CASSDTGGAGQPQHF.

This clone was seen a handful of times. The chain employs TRBV5-1 and TRBJ2-2; 9 positions agree with TRBD1. The CDR3 runs 16 residues. The junction had 9 bases not matched to a gene; V was cut back by 4 bases and J by 5 bases. Looked up from germline, CDR1 is SGHRS and CDR2 is YFSETQ. This CDR3 reads CASSPGQGLSTGELFF. CDR3 coding DNA: TGCGCCAGCAGCCCGGGACAGGGACTCTCTACCGGGGAGCTGTTTTTT.

The CDR3 DNA reads TGTGCCAGCACCGACCTTATAGGGGTGAACACTGAAGCTTTCTTT. It yields the protein CASTDLIGVNTEAFF. V is TRBV2 and J is TRBJ1-1; TRBD1 is a possible D gene (5 bases). The germline CDR1 and CDR2 sequences are SNHLY and FYNNEI. The CDR3 extends over 15 amino acids. Trimming stripped 7 bases from V and 0 bases from J, with 15 bases between.

This chain links TRBV18 with TRBJ1-2; D gene uncertain. The V gene lost 3 bases and the J gene lost 0 bases, with 5 bases spanning the gap. Germline V gives CDR1 KGHSH, CDR2 LQKENI. The CDR3 consists of 13 residues. Here the CDR3 reads CASSPTANYGYTF. Written as DNA, the CDR3 is TGTGCCAGCTCACCGACTGCTAACTATGGCTACACCTTC.

A few counts support this clone. The chain combines TRBV5-1 with TRBJ2-7; TRBD1 matches 8 bases. Germline trimming cut 3 bases from V and 5 bases from J; bases unmatched to any gene: 7. Germline V lookup: CDR1 SGHRS, CDR2 YFSETQ. This CDR3 spans 14 amino acids. The CDR3 coding sequence is TGCGCCAGCAGCTCCGGGACAGGCCTACACGAGCAGTACTTC. Amino acids: CASSSGTGLHEQYF.

CDR3: CASSWGPGQGSYGALHF. In DNA, the CDR3 is TGTGCCAGCAGCTGGGGACCGGGACAGGGGTCGTACGGGGCCCTCCACTTT. This chain joins TRBV5-6 and TRBJ1-6; the match to TRBD1 covers 10 bases. V dropped 3 bases and J dropped 14; count of bases not matched to a gene: 17. The CDR3 length is 17 residues. CDR1 SGHDT and CDR2 YYEEEE come from the germline V gene.

This chain uses TRBV5-6 with TRBJ1-6; D might be TRBD1 (5 bases). Trimming left V 0 bases short and J 3 bases short, with 13 bases between. Germline values: CDR1 SGHDT, CDR2 YYEEEE. The CDR3 has 17 residues. The DNA for the CDR3 is TGTGCCAGCAGCTTGGTTACTGCAGGGCGCTATAATTCACCCCTCCACTTT. Encoded protein: CASSLVTAGRYNSPLHF.

V usage is TRBV7-9 and J usage is TRBJ2-5; 8 positions agree with TRBD2. V lost 4 bases to trimming and J lost 4 bases; unmatched junction nucleotides: 8. The V gene's germline CDR1 is SEHNR and CDR2 FQNEAQ (reference sequence). The CDR3 covers 15 residues. This CDR3 reads CASSSRGGTGETQYF. In nucleotides, the CDR3 is TGTGCCAGCAGCTCCCGCGGGGGGACTGGAGAGACCCAGTACTTC.

The V and J genes are TRBV27 and TRBJ1-2, with D maybe TRBD1 (5 bases). V was trimmed by 3 bases and J by 8 bases, leaving 19 bases between them. Per the germline V gene, CDR1 is MNHEY and CDR2 is SMNVEV (reference sequence). CDR3 length: 15 amino acids. For the CDR3, the DNA is TGTGCCAGCAGTTTGAGTGGACATAGTGCGTTGGGCTACACCTTC. It yields the protein CASSLSGHSALGYTF.